One T cell receptor (beta chain) is described in this entry. The method was immunoSEQ multiplex PCR; TCRdb's version includes in-frame clones alone and lacks a portion of them. The top ten hold 2.1% of the sample, which has about 35,000 clones, more than 85% seen once. Over chemoradiotherapy, repertoires were sampled more than once. Trimming pared 1 base from V and 0 bases from J, leaving 8 bases between. The germline gives CDR1 SGHVS, CDR2 FQNEAQ. The CDR3 spans 15 residues. This record comes from a study of chemoradiotherapy in HPV16-positive cancers. About the research overall: Candidate HPV-specific T-cell clones and common TCR motifs came from functional assays in a couple of HPV16-positive patients.

This sample comprised blood, obtained from a patient who underwent chemoradiotherapy. V and J are TRBV7-8 and TRBJ2-3; maybe TRBD1 (5 bases). The TCR was taken from a human donor with HPV-associated anogenital cancer. The CDR3 region is CASSLDRSSTDTQYF. CDR3 DNA: TGTGCCAGCAGCTTAGACAGGAGCAGCACAGATACGCAGTATTTT.